The rows below give T cell receptor beta chains drawn from one sample of a study of T-cell reconstitution after alpha-beta-depleted transplantation in children. In TCRdb, the PCR reads were re-called with MiXCR into one record per CDR3 protein. Among about 980,000 distinct CDR3 sequences listed, about 31% were seen once. The sample in question was PBMCs, mostly from graft donor cells, obtained 360 days after TCRalphabeta/CD19-depleted stem cell transplant. These receptors all come from a boy under two years old who had a stem cell transplant for SCID, so the T cells may come from the graft donor. Each CDR3 is given with its conserved first and last residue. A D gene is named only where the DNA matches it firmly. Rows give clone size only sometimes, using once, few, many, or a class for an expanded clone.

j_call | d_call | clone_size | v_call | cdr3_length | cdr3_nt | cdr3_aa
TRBJ2-7 | TRBD1 | - | TRBV10-3 | 16 | TGTGCCATCAGTGAGACCCGGGACAGGGCTTCCTACGAGCAGTACTTC | CAISETRDRASYEQYF
TRBJ2-3 | - | few | TRBV20-1 | 14 | TGCAGTGCTCTAACCCGGGACAGCACAGATACGCAGTATTTT | CSALTRDSTDTQYF
TRBJ2-7 | TRBD2 | few | TRBV27 | 16 | TGTGCCAGCAGTCCACGCTGGACTAGCGGGGAACACGAGCAGTACTTC | CASSPRWTSGEHEQYF
TRBJ1-5 | - | - | TRBV19 | 15 | TGTGCCAGTACCTCCGAGGGTACACCCAATCAGCCCCAGCATTTT | CASTSEGTPNQPQHF
TRBJ2-1 | TRBD2 | - | TRBV29-1 | 15 | TGCAGCGTCGCCAGGACTAGCGGGCGTTACGGGGAGCAGTTCTTC | CSVARTSGRYGEQFF
TRBJ1-1 | - | many | TRBV7-9 | 13 | TGTGCCAGCAGCCTAAGGCTGGACACTGAAGCTTTCTTT | CASSLRLDTEAFF
TRBJ2-1 | TRBD1 | few | TRBV20-1 | 20 | TGCAGTGCTAGACTAATATGGGACAGAACGGTGAAAGAGGATGGACCTGAGCAGTTCTTC | CSARLIWDRTVKEDGPEQFF
TRBJ2-7 | TRBD1 | - | TRBV5-4 | 14 | TGTGCCAGCAGCATAGACAGGGGGGTATCCGAGCAGTACTTC | CASSIDRGVSEQYF
TRBJ2-1 | - | few | TRBV24-1 | 13 | TGTGCCACCAGTGATTGGGGCTACAATGAGCAGTTCTTC | CATSDWGYNEQFF
TRBJ2-3 | - | - | TRBV4-1 | 16 | TGCGCCAGCAGCCAAGGCCCCGCAGGCAGGGGAGATACGCAGTATTTT | CASSQGPAGRGDTQYF
TRBJ2-7 | - | - | TRBV12-3/TRBV12-4 | 15 | TGTGCCAGCAGTCCTGACACGCCGGACGCCTACGAGCAGTACTTC | CASSPDTPDAYEQYF
TRBJ1-2 | - | - | TRBV10-3 | 15 | TGTGCCATCAGCGGACGGGCTATGGGTAACTATGGCTACACCTTC | CAISGRAMGNYGYTF
TRBJ1-2 | - | - | TRBV4-1 | 17 | TGCGCCAGCAGCCAAGTATTGAAAAGGGCCCCAAATCGGGGCTACACCTTC | CASSQVLKRAPNRGYTF
TRBJ2-1 | - | - | TRBV12-3/TRBV12-4 | 17 | TGTGCCAGCAGTTTAGCAAAAAACAGGGAGCGGTACAATGAGCAGTTCTTC | CASSLAKNRERYNEQFF
TRBJ2-7 | TRBD1 | medium-sized | TRBV4-2 | 15 | TGTGCCAGCAGCCAAGAGACAGGGTACCCCTACGAGCAGTACTTC | CASSQETGYPYEQYF